This TCR beta chain was identified during a study of shared clonotypes between healthy human individuals. The CDR3 has 14 residues. The data were produced by immunoSEQ multiplex PCR, yet TCRdb's version contains in-frame clones alone and is incomplete. The table lists around 500,000 clones, 70% to 85% of them singletons. Nashville, Tennessee was home to all donors, who were Caucasian adults. Sequencing input: PBMCs. The TCR sequence derives from a middle-aged woman in good health. Some clones in this sample may be carry-over from other donors' samples. The V and J genes are TRBV1 and TRBJ2-3. TRBV1 is tagged as a pseudogene. In DNA, the CDR3 is TGCACCAGCAGCAGACCAATCCGCACAGATACGCAGTATTTT. This gives the protein CTSSRPIRTDTQYF.